The 3 T cell receptor beta chains below all came from one sample that was sequenced in a study of shared clonotypes between healthy human individuals. Profiled with immunoSEQ multiplex PCR; TCRdb holds only in-frame clones, not every one. The table has roughly 590,000 clones, around 95% seen once. Cells designated naive CD8 were CD45RO-negative and were positively selected for CCR7, with terminally differentiated effector memory CD45RA+ cells excluded. The sample comprised naive CD8+ T cells sorted from blood. Receptors were obtained from a woman aged 25-40 years in good health.

This clone was seen a single time. V is TRBV19 and J is TRBJ2-5, with TRBD1 matching over 7 bases. The last part of the DNA fits TRBJ2-7 better; the J call may be wrong. The CDR3 contains 15 residues. Germline V lookup: CDR1 LNHDA, CDR2 SQIVND (reference sequence). CDR3 nucleotides: TGTGCCAGTAGTATCGATACAGGGGCCGCCTACGAGCAGTACTTC. It codes for CASSIDTGAAYEQYF.

The chain combines TRBV27 with TRBJ2-7; possible D gene TRBD2, 6 bases. There are 16 residues in the CDR3. Germline CDR1 reads MNHEY; CDR2 reads SMNVEV (reference sequence). Trimming removed 4 bases at V and 3 bases at J, with 19 bases between. The CDR3 is CASSSIVRGSGYEQYF. The CDR3 DNA is TGTGCCAGCAGTTCTATCGTGCGGGGCTCGGGCTACGAGCAGTACTTC.

The rearrangement links TRBV6-5 to TRBJ2-5, with a tentative D call TRBD1 (5 bases). V was pared by 4 bases and J by 3 bases, with 9 bases between. This CDR3 has 13 residues. Germline values: CDR1 MNHEY, CDR2 SVGAGI. The DNA for the CDR3 is TGTGCCAGCAGTTTGGACATTGAAGAGACCCAGTACTTC. Translated: CASSLDIEETQYF.